This T cell receptor beta chain was identified in a study of CD8 T cells in Susac syndrome. Random hexamers were used to reverse transcribe 0.5 to 1 ug of RNA. The TCR beta CDR3 was amplified by immunoSEQ multiplex PCR across 54 Vbeta, 13 Jbeta. TCRdb called the immunoSEQ multiplex PCR reads again in MiXCR, with one record for every CDR3 protein. The profile shows approximately 170,000 distinct CDR3 sequences, about 91% of them singletons. The authors carried out high-throughput sequencing of TCR beta. They applied it to CD8+ and CD4+ T cells obtained from blood. The TEMRA cells underwent FACS enrichment, while the CD8+ and CD4+ T cells underwent negative isolation. Deletions cut 1 base from V and 1 base from J, with 4 bases between. Germline loops: CDR1 LNHDA, CDR2 SQIVND (reference sequence). The CDR3 extends over 13 amino acids.

The genes are TRBV19 and TRBJ1-1; D gene uncertain. Material for sequencing was CD4+ T cells from PBMCs. The receptor was isolated from a human donor in good health. CDR3 amino acids: CASSIARNTEAFF. CDR3 nucleotide sequence: TGTGCCAGTAGTATAGCGCGGAACACTGAAGCTTTCTTT.